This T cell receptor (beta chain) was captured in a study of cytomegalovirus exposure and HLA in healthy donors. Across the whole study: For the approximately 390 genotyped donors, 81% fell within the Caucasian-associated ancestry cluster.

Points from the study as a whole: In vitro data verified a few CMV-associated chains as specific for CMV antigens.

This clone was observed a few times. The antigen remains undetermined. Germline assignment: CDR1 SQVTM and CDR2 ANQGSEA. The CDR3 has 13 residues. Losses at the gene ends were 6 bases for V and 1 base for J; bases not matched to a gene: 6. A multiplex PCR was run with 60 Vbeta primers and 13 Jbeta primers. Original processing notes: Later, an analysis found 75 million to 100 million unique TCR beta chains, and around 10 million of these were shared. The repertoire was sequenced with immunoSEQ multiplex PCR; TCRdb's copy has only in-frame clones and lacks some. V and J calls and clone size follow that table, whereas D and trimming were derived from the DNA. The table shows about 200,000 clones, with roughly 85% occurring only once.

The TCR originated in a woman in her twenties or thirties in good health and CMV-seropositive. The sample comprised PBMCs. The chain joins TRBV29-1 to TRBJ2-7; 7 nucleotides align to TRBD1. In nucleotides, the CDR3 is TGCAGCGTCATCCGGGACAGATCCTACGAGCAGTACTTC. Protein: CSVIRDRSYEQYF.